This TCR beta chain derives from a study of T cell changes during pregnancy in multiple sclerosis. V was pared by 1 base and J by 6 bases, with 6 bases of the junction left unmatched. This CDR3 contains 15 residues. Germline V CDR1 and CDR2: SGHVS, FQNEAQ. Assay: immunoSEQ multiplex PCR; the TCRdb copy retains only in-frame clones and omits some. The repertoire holds around 40,000 clones, 90% seen once, with over 0.45% in the top ten. The chain carries TRBV7-8 and TRBJ1-3; the match to TRBD1 covers 7 bases. Specimen: CD4+ T cells from peripheral blood mononuclear cells, collected in the first trimester of pregnancy. This clonotype originated in a female donor in good health, enrolled as a control in a pregnancy study. This CDR3 is CASSLETGMANTIYF. In DNA form, the CDR3 reads TGTGCCAGCAGCTTAGAGACAGGGATGGCAAACACCATATATTTT.